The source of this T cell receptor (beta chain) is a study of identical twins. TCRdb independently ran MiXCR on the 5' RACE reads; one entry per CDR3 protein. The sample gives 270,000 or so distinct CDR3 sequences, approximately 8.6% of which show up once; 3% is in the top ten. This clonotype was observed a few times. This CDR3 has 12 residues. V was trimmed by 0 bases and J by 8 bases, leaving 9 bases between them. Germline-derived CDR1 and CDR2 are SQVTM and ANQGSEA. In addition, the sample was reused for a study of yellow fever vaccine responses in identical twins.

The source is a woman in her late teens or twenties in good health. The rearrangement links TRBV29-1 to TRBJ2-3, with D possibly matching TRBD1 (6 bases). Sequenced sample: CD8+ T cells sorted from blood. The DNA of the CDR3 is TGCAGCGTTGAAGATTGGGACACTACGCAGTATTTT. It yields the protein CSVEDWDTTQYF.